Listed here are 18 T cell receptor beta chains from one sample, sequenced in a study of CD8 T cells in ankylosing spondylitis. Study results and limitations: A motif in TCR beta, a set of eight highly homologous variants, appeared characteristic of ankylosing spondylitis blood.

TCRdb analysed the 5' RACE reads with MiXCR anew, one entry per CDR3 protein. This sample yields around 770,000 distinct CDR3 sequences, of which around 17% are seen a single time; around 19% belongs to the top ten. These receptors are not linked to any known antigen. The sequencing sample was made of blood, either unsorted or a sorted T cell fraction (not recorded which). The receptors were gathered from a male donor with ankylosing spondylitis.

This chain links TRBV20-1 with TRBJ2-2; TRBD2 matches 7 bases. Per germline, CDR1 DFQATT and CDR2 SNEGSKA (reference sequence). The CDR3 runs to 15 residues. J gave up 4 bases and V 3 bases, and 8 bases lay outside the gene matches. For the CDR3, the DNA is TGCAGTGCTAGGGACCACGGCGGGGGCACCGGGGAGCTGTTTTTT. Residues: CSARDHGGGTGELFF.

The rearrangement joins TRBV6-2 or TRBV6-3 to TRBJ1-1; 12 bases fit TRBD1. The germline V gene has CDR1 MNHEY and CDR2 SVGEGT. After removal of 2 bases from V and 2 bases from J, the junction contained 9 bases not matched to a gene. The CDR3 covers 18 residues. The DNA of the CDR3 is TGTGCCAGCAGTTACGCCGCCGGGACAGGGGGCTTCAACACTGAAGCTTTCTTT. It specifies CASSYAAGTGGFNTEAFF.

The gene calls are TRBV7-9 and TRBJ2-7, with D perhaps TRBD2 (5 bases). Germline assignment: CDR1 SEHNR and CDR2 FQNEAQ (reference sequence). Trimming pared 0 bases from V and 3 bases from J, leaving 18 bases between. This CDR3 is 17 amino acids long. CDR3 nucleotide sequence: TGTGCCAGCAGCTTAGCTGGCGGACGCGGCCGGGGCTACGAGCAGTACTTC. Amino acids: CASSLAGGRGRGYEQYF. Filled out from reference TRBV7-9 and TRBJ2-7, the complete variable domain reads DTGVSQNPRHKITKRGQNVTFRCDPISEHNRLYWYRQTLGQGPEFLTYFQNEAQLEKSRLLSDRFSAERPKGSFSTLEIQRTEQGDSAMYLCASSLAGGRGRGYEQYFGPGTRLTVT.

This clonotype was counted ten times or more. The chain combines TRBV29-1 with TRBJ1-3; D call uncertain. Germline CDR1 SQVTM, CDR2 ANQGSEA. This CDR3 spans 11 amino acids. V was clipped by 7 bases and J by 4 bases, with 8 bases between them. CDR3 DNA: TGCAGCGCCGGGTGGGGAAACACCATATATTTT. This gives the protein CSAGWGNTIYF.

The table lists this clonotype with a few counts. CDR3 in amino acids: CASSSGTDLTDTQYF. CDR3 DNA: TGTGCCAGCAGCTCCGGGACAGACCTCACAGATACGCAGTATTTT. The chain combines TRBV12-3 or TRBV12-4 with TRBJ2-3, with 7 positions matching TRBD1. The junction had 8 bases not matched to a gene; V was cut back by 6 bases and J by 2 bases. The CDR3 totals 15 residues.

The rearrangement links TRBV4-3 to TRBJ2-3; D may be TRBD2 (5 bases). Between the trimmed V and J ends, which lost 1 base and 0 bases, there was a span of 14 bases. Germline V gene lookup returns CDR1 LGHNA and CDR2 YSLEER. The length of the CDR3 is 17 residues. The CDR3 DNA is TGCGCCAGCAGCCAAGCCCGGTACGGCGGGAGCACAGATACGCAGTATTTT. As protein: CASSQARYGGSTDTQYF.

J is TRBJ2-1 and V is TRBV10-3, with D uncertain. V was cut by 5 bases and J by 6 bases, with 8 bases left in between. This CDR3 has 12 residues. CDR1 is ENHRY, CDR2 SYGVKD, per germline. CDR3 sequence (DNA): TGTGCCATCAGTTCCCCACGCAATGAGCAGTTCTTC. It yields the protein CAISSPRNEQFF.

This clonotype turned up a few times. This sequence joins TRBV20-1 and TRBJ1-5; D may be TRBD1 (5 bases). Germline V CDR1 and CDR2: DFQATT, SNEGSKA (reference sequence). The CDR3 sequence is 14 residues long. Deletions cut 3 bases from V and 0 bases from J, with 9 bases between. The CDR3 loop is CSASQTVSNQPQHF. DNA of the CDR3: TGCAGTGCTAGCCAGACAGTTAGCAATCAGCCCCAGCATTTT.

V and J are TRBV20-1 and TRBJ1-6; no reliable D call. From germline, CDR1 is DFQATT and CDR2 SNEGSKA (reference sequence). This CDR3 comprises 13 residues. V was trimmed by 7 bases and J by 7 bases, leaving 14 bases between them. This CDR3 is CSGREAVNSPLHF. CDR3 nucleotide sequence: TGCAGTGGGAGGGAGGCAGTCAATTCACCCCTCCACTTT.

The V call is TRBV7-9, the J call TRBJ2-3; the match to TRBD2 covers 13 bases. Germline V gene lookup returns CDR1 SEHNR and CDR2 FQNEAQ (reference sequence). The CDR3 runs 16 residues. Unmatched junction bases numbered 6, after V lost 5 bases and J lost 4 bases. This chain's CDR3 is CASSQTSGGASDTQYF. For the CDR3, the DNA is TGTGCCAGCAGCCAAACTAGCGGGGGGGCCTCAGATACGCAGTATTTT.

This clonotype was detected only a few times. The chain combines TRBV20-1 with TRBJ1-1; D is unclear. Germline V gene lookup returns CDR1 DFQATT and CDR2 SNEGSKA (reference sequence). The CDR3 totals 15 residues. V shed 0 bases and J shed 4 bases, with 15 bases lying between them. The CDR3 DNA reads as TGCAGTGCTAGAGACCCTACCGCGGTCTTCACTGAAGCTTTCTTT. Protein product: CSARDPTAVFTEAFF.

With regard to this clonotype: A much larger clone lies one base from this, so it may be a read error. The chain joins TRBV15 to TRBJ1-1; TRBD1 might be the D (5 bases). CDR1 LNHNV and CDR2 YYDKDF come from the germline V gene (reference sequence). The CDR3 covers 13 residues. In DNA, the CDR3 is TGTGCCACCAGCAGGAGACAGAACACTGAAGTTTTCTTT. This gives the protein CATSRRQNTEVFF.

This clonotype was found a few times. V usage is TRBV20-1 and J usage is TRBJ2-2; the match to TRBD1 covers 7 bases. This CDR3 has 16 amino acids. Germline CDR1 reads DFQATT; CDR2 reads SNEGSKA (reference sequence). V lost 0 bases, J lost 3 bases, and 7 bases stayed unmatched. CDR3 residues: CSARDGDRAYTGELFF. Written as DNA, the CDR3 is TGCAGTGCTAGAGATGGAGACAGGGCGTACACCGGGGAGCTGTTTTTT.

This clonotype was seen a handful of times. V is TRBV19 and J is TRBJ2-1; 12 nucleotides line up with TRBD2. The CDR3 covers 15 residues. V lost 5 bases to trimming and J lost 7 bases; unmatched junction nucleotides: 6. The germline V gene has CDR1 LNHDA and CDR2 SQIVND (reference sequence). The CDR3 loop is CASSGASGGANEQFF. The CDR3 DNA sequence: TGTGCCAGTAGTGGAGCTAGCGGGGGGGCTAATGAGCAGTTCTTC.

This clonotype was seen more than once but under ten times. CDR3 bases: TGTGCCAGCAGTTTAAATAGCGGGGGGGCCTACGAGCAGTACTTC. It is translated as CASSLNSGGAYEQYF. The J gene is TRBJ2-7, the V gene TRBV27, with 11 bases matching TRBD2. Germline assignment: CDR1 MNHEY and CDR2 SMNVEV (reference sequence). With 2 bases clipped from V and 2 bases from J, the junction kept 2 bases outside the gene matches. The CDR3 spans 15 residues.

This clonotype showed up many times. The gene calls are TRBV12-3 or TRBV12-4 and TRBJ2-7; possibly TRBD2 for D (5 bases). This CDR3 is 14 amino acids long. The ends were cut back, 1 base at V and 3 bases at J, with 10 bases in the middle. The CDR3 here is CASSLGLANYEQYF. CDR3 bases: TGTGCCAGCAGTTTAGGGCTAGCAAACTACGAGCAGTACTTC.

This chain uses TRBV4-3 with TRBJ2-3; D is unresolved. The germline V gene has CDR1 LGHNA and CDR2 YSLEER. Trimming removed 1 base at V and 0 bases at J, with 11 bases between. CDR3 length: 16 amino acids. The CDR3: CASSQVSRSSTDTQYF. Here the CDR3 DNA reads TGCGCCAGCAGCCAAGTTTCCAGATCTAGCACAGATACGCAGTATTTT.

J is TRBJ2-2 and V is TRBV6-2 or TRBV6-3; perhaps TRBD1 as D (6 bases). The CDR3 contains 16 residues. V was clipped by 2 bases and J by 0 bases, with 10 bases between them. Germline V gene lookup returns CDR1 MNHEY and CDR2 SVGEGT. DNA of the CDR3: TGTGCCAGCAGTTACCCGACAGGACCGAACACCGGGGAGCTGTTTTTT. Its protein product is CASSYPTGPNTGELFF.